This T cell receptor (beta chain) was identified in a study of tumor-infiltrating lymphocytes in primary liver carcinoma. Study-wide results and caveats: Tumor region pairs shared more overlap than did tumor-adjacent and tumor-blood pairs. Blood had a significantly lower top-250-clone fraction than tumors did (p = 0.039).

cDNA specific to TCR beta was made from about 550 ng of total RNA, with a constant-region primer employed for priming. Libraries for TCR beta were built through three nested multiplex PCR rounds, which together made up a slightly modified ARM-PCR procedure. A C-beta reverse primer was combined with TRBV1-TRBV30 forward primers in the first two PCR rounds, and each round had about 10 cycles. TCRdb ran MiXCR on the multiplex PCR reads and lists one entry per CDR3 protein. The table has about 180,000 distinct CDR3 sequences, 60% seen once. Germline DNA was also extracted, and blood RNA derived from unsorted whole blood. Per the germline V gene, CDR1 is SGHAT and CDR2 is FQNNGV. J gave up 5 bases and V 5 bases, and 21 bases lay outside the gene matches. This CDR3 comprises 19 residues. As for this clonotype: Its cognate antigen is unknown.

The sequenced sample consisted of peripheral blood. The genes are TRBV11-2 and TRBJ2-3; 8 nucleotides align to TRBD2. The TCR originated in a man aged 35-49 years with primary liver carcinoma and hepatitis B virus infection. CDR3 DNA sequence: TGTGCCAGCAGCAATCGATACTCGGGACTAGTGGGACGGGGAGATACGCAGTATTTT. This codes for CASSNRYSGLVGRGDTQYF.